A single TCR beta chain is shown here with its context. Its antigen is currently not known. Libraries were constructed by the immunoSEQ multiplex PCR assay. For the multiplex PCR, a mixture combining 60 forward primers for TCR Vbeta segments and 13 reverse primers for TCR Jbeta segments was used. The CDR3 region of rearranged TCR beta genes was amplified from genomic DNA with a multiplex PCR assay. The Illumina HiSeq System was used to sequence the amplified TCR beta libraries as 87-base-pair reads. The paper's data handling went like this. A later analysis tallied around 82 million unique TCR beta chains across the approximately 670 repertoires, and around 9.9 million of those chains were shared by two or more donors. To remove PCR and sequencing errors, raw reads were error-corrected and collapsed into unique sequences using a nearest-neighbor algorithm that merged closely related sequences. Alignment of CDR3 sequences to IMGT reference sequences was used to assign V, D and J gene segments. For a sequence to be retained, a match of at least six nucleotides to both a V gene segment and a J gene segment was required. A rearrangement counted as productive if the CDR3 had no stop codons and remained in frame with V and J, and every other rearrangement counted as non-productive. CDR3 was defined according to IMGT convention as the region running from the second conserved V-encoded cysteine to the conserved J-encoded phenylalanine. Sequences without an unambiguous match to a single V gene segment were excluded from the earlier analysis of over 500 of the donors. In an earlier analysis of 587 of the donors, a V segment was called functional when productive rearrangements were above 56.7%, and segregating when the standard deviation between donors exceeded 5%. A statistical classification framework was developed to diagnose cytomegalovirus status using the catalog of TCR beta chain sequences. In a later analysis, TCR nucleotide sequences were compared against IMGT/GENE-DB human TR gene sequences so that V and J genes could be assigned. In a later analysis, CDR3 sequences and most-parsimonious VDJ recombination scenarios were assigned using the TCRdist pipeline. In a later analysis, every TCR beta chain was defined by the combination of its CDR3 amino acid sequence and its V-gene family, and reads without a unique V-gene family were dropped. In a later analysis, approximately 640 highly shared, low-generation-probability nucleotide sequences were removed to address suspected cross-contamination and a sequencing artifact. In a later analysis, a clonal expansion index was calculated for each public chain from normalized within-repertoire ranks of inferred template counts. In a later analysis, generation probabilities were computed with a VDJ recombination model fitted to out-of-frame rearrangements, and the resulting probabilities were checked against IGoR. Hypergeometric tests were used in a later analysis to score TCR-TCR, TCR-HLA and TCR-CMV co-occurrence, with a repertoire-size bias correction applied to the TCR pairs. In a later analysis, false discovery rates were estimated by permuting HLA or CMV assignments 20 times. In a later analysis, co-occurring TCRs were grouped using DBSCAN, and TCRdist sequence similarity was added for clustering within HLA-allele-positive subsets. Repertoires with fewer than 30,000 or more than 120,000 public chains were left out of co-occurrence clustering, as were a handful of repertoires with anomalous nucleotide sharing. TCRdb stores this immuneACCESS table with in-frame sequences only. Part of the clones is absent; in the studies checked, under half of the shortfall reflects unresolved V genes, and no reason is known for the rest. V and J calls and clone size are given by that table; D and trimming were obtained from the DNA. The table for this sample records some 96,000 clones. Under 4.5% of the sample goes to the ten largest clones.

The data belong to a study of cytomegalovirus exposure and HLA in healthy donors (TCRdb year 2017). Concerning the study at large: An earlier analysis of some 600 of the donors reported 250 to 300 Gb of sequence data and 95 million to 120 million unique TCR beta sequences obtained from 150 million to 200 million T cells. An early release that covered fewer than 800 HLA-typed donors contained approximately 300 gigabases of sequencing data and roughly 84 million unique TCR sequences. The number of typed donors differed by locus: about 620-630 for A, B, C, DRB1 and DQB1; 500 to 550 for DQA1; 606 for DPA1; and about 450 for DPB1. A later analysis re-analyzed previously published TCR beta repertoires from roughly 690 donors and added high-resolution HLA genotyping to study TCR occurrence patterns. Of the roughly 400 genotyped donors, 81% fell in the genetic ancestry cluster associated with self-reported Caucasian donors. An earlier analysis of approximately 500 of the donors applied high-throughput TCR beta sequencing to assess whether each TCR beta V gene segment acted as functional or pseudogenic. The T cell repertoires of around 730 subjects were profiled by immunosequencing and related to cytomegalovirus serostatus. A later genetic analysis used genome-wide SNP genotypes for about three fifths of the 666 donors, treating that subset as a discovery cohort. Among several hundred genotyped donors of the cohort, an average of around 240,000 unique TCR beta nucleotide sequences was sequenced per donor, of which about 18% were non-productive. All discovery cohort repertoires had been generated using a single sequencing platform. Four or five DR-DQ haplotypes were handled as single units for association and clustering, since linkage in the cohort was strong. The study aimed to test whether signatures of past pathogen exposure could be identified by cataloging public T cell receptors. Besides the first cohort of approximately 710 subjects, a separate validation cohort made up of around 120 different subjects was used. High-throughput TCR immunosequencing, statistical association of individual TCRs with disease status, and machine learning were combined to predict cytomegalovirus infection status. Both class I and class II loci were covered by HLA typing, at four-digit resolution. Donor age, sex, ethnicity and CMV serostatus were collected together with the repertoire data. In the later analysis, no new phenotypic data were used to find candidate immune exposures; instead, reliance was placed on TCR beta sequences and their occurrence across donors.

For CDR1 and CDR2, the germline V gene lists ENHRY and SYGVKD. From the cysteine through the phenylalanine, the CDR3 covers 13 amino acids. Only the CDR3 part of the read is kept: 39 bases, read in frame from the first base. V is cut by 7 bases and J by 0 bases, and the space between the germline ends is 10 bases. The investigation overall reported the following: In a later analysis, several top co-occurrence clusters were reported to appear linked to parvovirus B19, influenza, CMV and Epstein-Barr virus. A few of the identified cytomegalovirus-associated TCR beta chains were confirmed in vitro to be specific for cytomegalovirus antigens. Seventeen rarely observed V segments, including chromosome 9 orphons, were excluded from the earlier analysis of several hundred of the donors because counts were too low. Correlated functional status among segregating V segments might reflect linkage disequilibrium, but an unknown experimental factor could not be ruled out. Roughly uniform sequencing depth across donors was assumed in presence/absence analyses, although this assumption may not hold. A later genetic analysis associated a missense DCLRE1C variant with V-gene and J-gene trimming of TCR beta chains, and an independent cohort replicated the association. In the study, around 150 TCR beta chains were listed as associated with cytomegalovirus. Assigning TCR associations to individual alleles was difficult when HLA alleles, especially DR and DQ, strongly co-occurred. In this cohort, only TCR beta chains were sequenced, and detectable features were limited by the absence of alpha or paired-chain data. A later analysis associated about 17,000 TCR beta sequences with specific HLA alleles at a false discovery rate of 0.05. A further reported finding was that TCR beta sequences accurately predicted the HLA-A and HLA-B alleles for most subjects in the first cohort. In an earlier analysis of over 550 of the donors, most TCR beta V segments were observed in productive rearrangements about 90% or about 30% of the time, broadly matching IMGT annotations. A cluster of highly shared sequence variants was judged likely to be a technical artifact of the sequencing pipeline. The 87-base-pair reads could not distinguish some IMGT-functional V segments, including TRBV6-2 and TRBV6-3, so those segments were excluded. Most CMV-associated TCR beta chains appeared to be HLA-restricted in a later analysis, and the HLA associations seemed to be driven largely by CMV exposure. In a later analysis, the rate of TCR association differed among HLA loci, with DRB1 alleles having the most associated TCRs and HLA-C alleles having the fewest. While some public TCRs were present in many individuals, most TCR sequences turned up only very rarely across donors. The only immune exposure information available for the cohort was CMV serostatus. In both the original and validation cohorts, the classifier was reported to diagnose cytomegalovirus status with high specificity and sensitivity. Because some donors lacked HLA typing at each locus, the association tests relied only on the typed subset. A later genetic analysis reported fewer N-insertions in productive TCRs among donors in an Asian-associated ancestry cluster than the roughly 670-donor mean. The authors suggested that the approach could potentially be extended to other disease states and immunological phenotypes. In a later analysis, HLA-associated TCR beta chains were found to be more clonally expanded and to have lower generation probabilities than equally common non-associated chains.

The cohort was made up of roughly 670 healthy bone marrow donors. At the time of sampling, all cohort members were nominally healthy, though unrecorded immune exposures were likely present. The donor was CMV seronegative and was included in the group of several hundred seronegative cohort members. A peripheral blood sample was collected from each donor, and TCR beta sequencing was performed on peripheral blood mononuclear cells. Genomic DNA was extracted from the blood cell samples with the Qiagen DNeasy Blood Extraction Kit. The receptor was isolated from a woman aged 30 to 39 in good health and CMV-seronegative. Recombination connected TRBV10-3 to TRBJ2-7; no D segment can be confidently identified. Material: PBMCs. The nucleotide sequence is given as TGTGCCATCAACTCAGCGTACTCCTACGAGCAGTACTTC. Translated, it reads CAINSAYSYEQYF.